The present entry profiles one T cell receptor (beta chain) with its context. Original methodology: The authors estimated nucleated cell counts from reference gene primer amplification. Profiled with immunoSEQ multiplex PCR; TCRdb holds only in-frame clones, not every one. The V and J calls and the clone size are those of that table, but D and trimming were determined from the DNA. The sample has some 390,000 clones, 85% to 90% seen once. This record comes from a study of blood T cell repertoires in COVID-19. The overall study: Material from acute and convalescent COVID-19 was sourced from the United States, Italy and Spain.

Sequencing was carried out using PBMCs or T cells enriched from blood (not recorded which). This TCR was recovered from a man aged 25 to 40 who had recovered from COVID-19.

CDR3 nucleotides: TGTGCCAGCAACCAGGGGCGGCAGCCCCAGCATTTT. Translated: CASNQGRQPQHF. The chain has TRBV28 and TRBJ1-5; maybe TRBD1 (6 bases). The CDR3 is 12 amino acids. The V gene lost 7 bases and the J gene lost 7 bases, with 11 bases spanning the gap. Germline loops: CDR1 MDHEN, CDR2 SYDVKM.